These 21 T cell receptor beta chains originate from one sample sequenced in a study of blood T cell repertoires in COVID-19. Data came from immunoSEQ multiplex PCR; TCRdb stores just in-frame clones and leaves some out. The sample records approximately 180,000 clones, nearly 80% being singletons. The sequenced sample was peripheral blood. The receptors here all came from an older woman with acute or convalescent COVID-19.

V gene TRBV19 combines with J gene TRBJ2-7; 8 nucleotides match TRBD2. V was pared by 3 bases and J by 0 bases, with 7 bases of the junction left unmatched. Germline CDR1 is LNHDA and CDR2 is SQIVND (reference sequence). The CDR3 is 16 residues long. The CDR3 coding sequence is TGTGCCAGTAGTATTAACCTAGCGGGCAGCTCCTACGAGCAGTACTTC. The encoded protein is CASSINLAGSSYEQYF.

This clone was seen at least ten times. The chain recombines TRBV20-1 with TRBJ1-2, with 9 bases that match TRBD1. V trimming: 3 bases; J trimming: 1 base; junction bases outside the gene matches: 6. The CDR3 is 15 residues long. Germline CDR1 is DFQATT and CDR2 is SNEGSKA (reference sequence). In DNA form, the CDR3 reads TGCAGTGCTAGTACATCGGGACAGGGTAACTATGGCTACACCTTC. This sequence encodes CSASTSGQGNYGYTF.

The V call is TRBV19, the J call TRBJ2-1; 7 bases fit TRBD2. The V and J ends lost 5 bases and 8 bases, in that order; junction bases with no gene match: 9. Germline V gene lookup returns CDR1 LNHDA and CDR2 SQIVND (reference sequence). This CDR3 is 14 amino acids long. The CDR3 loop reads CASSPYRRGDEQFF. The CDR3 DNA follows: TGTGCCAGTAGTCCCTACCGCCGGGGGGATGAGCAGTTCTTC.

The CDR3 here is CASSPTYNEQFF. In DNA, the CDR3 is TGTGCCAGCAGCCCAACCTACAATGAGCAGTTCTTC. This rearrangement joins TRBV12-3 or TRBV12-4 to TRBJ2-1, with D unresolved. The V end was cut by 6 bases, the J end by 2 bases, with 5 bases between. The CDR3 has 12 amino acids.

The V and J genes are TRBV29-1 and TRBJ2-1; D might be TRBD1 (5 bases). Trimming stripped 6 bases from V and 0 bases from J, with 12 bases between. This CDR3 is built from 14 residues. Germline V CDR1 and CDR2: SQVTM, ANQGSEA. CDR3 nucleotides: TGCAGCGTCGAGCGTGACAGCTCCTACAATGAGCAGTTCTTC. It encodes CSVERDSSYNEQFF.

The rearrangement links TRBV5-6 to TRBJ2-7, with TRBD2 as a possible D gene (5 bases). V was cut by 0 bases and J by 3 bases, with 19 bases left in between. The CDR3 has 17 residues. The germline gives CDR1 SGHDT, CDR2 YYEEEE. CDR3 protein: CASSLGSGGAEIYEQYF. CDR3 nucleotide sequence: TGTGCCAGCAGCTTGGGGTCTGGAGGCGCCGAAATCTACGAGCAGTACTTC.

This clone was observed a handful of times. CDR3 sequence: CASSLGGLDGELFF. The CDR3 nucleotides are TGTGCCAGCAGCCTAGGGGGCTTGGACGGGGAGCTGTTTTTT. This chain links TRBV3-1 (or the pseudogene TRBV3-2) with TRBJ2-2; 7 nucleotides line up with TRBD1. The CDR3 is 14 amino acids. The V gene's germline CDR1 is LGHDT and CDR2 YNNKEL (reference sequence). V dropped 4 bases and J dropped 7; count of bases not matched to a gene: 6.

V and J are TRBV19 and TRBJ1-3; D call uncertain. Looked up from germline, CDR1 is LNHDA and CDR2 is SQIVND (reference sequence). Trimming shortened V by 6 bases and J by 0 bases, and 12 bases separated the two germline ends. The CDR3 has 15 amino acids. DNA for the CDR3: TGTGCCAGTAGGCGTGAGGGCTTCTCTGGAAACACCATATATTTT. It specifies CASRREGFSGNTIYF.

The chain uses TRBV2 and TRBJ2-2; TRBD1 is a possible D gene (5 bases). The CDR3 totals 16 residues. Trimming shortened V by 3 bases and J by 1 base, and 12 bases separated the two germline ends. Germline loops: CDR1 SNHLY, CDR2 FYNNEI. As DNA, the CDR3 is TGTGCCAGCAGTGAGCAAGGGGCCTTGAACACCGGGGAGCTGTTTTTT. It specifies CASSEQGALNTGELFF.

The V and J genes are TRBV27 and TRBJ1-1; D not resolved. Germline V gene sequence: CDR1 MNHEY, CDR2 SMNVEV (reference sequence). Deletions cut 5 bases from V and 0 bases from J, with 13 bases between. This CDR3 contains 15 residues. CDR3 amino acids: CASSLSAGVNTEAFF. The CDR3 nucleotides are TGTGCCAGCAGTCTCTCGGCGGGTGTGAACACTGAAGCTTTCTTT.

The chain carries TRBV2 and TRBJ2-3; no definite D call. The CDR3 consists of 12 residues. Germline-derived CDR1 and CDR2 are SNHLY and FYNNEI. The V and J ends lost 7 bases and 9 bases respectively, with 14 bases between them. The CDR3 DNA reads TGTGCCAGCATTTCTGTTGGTGAGACGCAGTATTTT. Its translation is CASISVGETQYF. Complete variable domain (other parts from reference TRBV2 and TRBJ2-3): EPEVTQTPSHQVTQMGQEVILRCVPISNHLYFYWYRQILGQKVEFLVSFYNNEISEKSEIFDDQFSVERPDGSNFTLKIRSTKLEDSAMYFCASISVGETQYFGPGTRLTVL.

To note about this clone: The limits of the CDR3 on the DNA are not certain, so only TCRdb's listed CDR3 is given. The chain recombines TRBV27 with TRBJ1-4; the D call of TRBD1 is as the table states it, not checked on the DNA. Germline assignment: CDR1 MNHEY and CDR2 SMNVEV (reference sequence). The CDR3 is 15 residues long, counting both termini. The chain's CDR3 is CASSSSGRVWEKLFF.

V usage is TRBV20-1 and J usage is TRBJ2-7; perhaps TRBD1 as D (5 bases). The CDR3 covers 14 residues. CDR1 is DFQATT and CDR2 is SNEGSKA in the germline V gene (reference sequence). V was clipped by 3 bases and J by 5 bases, with 17 bases between them. The CDR3 spells CSASMGLGMDEQYF. The CDR3 DNA reads TGCAGTGCTAGTATGGGGCTGGGAATGGACGAGCAGTACTTC.

The chain couples TRBV7-3 to TRBJ2-1; D may be TRBD2 (5 bases). The CDR3 length is 13 residues. Per germline, CDR1 SGHTA and CDR2 FQGTGA. Trimming removed 5 bases at V and 9 bases at J, with 14 bases between. CDR3 bases: TGTGCCAGCAGCCGAGTGGGAGTTGGTGAGCAGTTCTTC. Protein product: CASSRVGVGEQFF.

V usage is TRBV11-3 and J usage is TRBJ1-5; 7 bases are shared with TRBD1. The V gene's germline CDR1 is SGHNT and CDR2 YENEEA. Germline trimming cut 9 bases from V and 2 bases from J; bases unmatched to any gene: 19. The CDR3 is made up of 18 amino acids. In DNA, the CDR3 is TGTGCCAGGCCCCCGGGACAGCTATTGATATGTGGCAATCAGCCCCAGCATTTT. It translates to CARPPGQLLICGNQPQHF.

The V call is TRBV6-2 or TRBV6-3, the J call TRBJ1-2, with TRBD1 identical over 7 bases. The CDR3 consists of 13 residues. The V gene's germline CDR1 is MNHEY and CDR2 SVGEGT. The V and J ends lost 6 bases and 13 bases, in that order; junction bases with no gene match: 14. The CDR3 bases are TGTGCCAGCAGCGACGATGACAGGGCAGCGCTCACCTTC. Translation: CASSDDDRAALTF.

This chain uses TRBV7-9 with TRBJ1-5; 7 bases align to TRBD1. V was pared by 5 bases and J by 2 bases, with 6 bases of the junction left unmatched. CDR1 is SEHNR, CDR2 FQNEAQ, per germline (reference sequence). The CDR3 length is 15 residues. The CDR3 nucleotides read TGTGCCAGCAGCCCAAGGACAGGAGGCAATCAGCCCCAGCATTTT. Translation: CASSPRTGGNQPQHF.

The CDR3 region is CASSSGQAHSPLHF. CDR3 bases: TGTGCCAGCAGCTCGGGACAGGCCCATTCACCCCTCCACTTT. The rearrangement uses TRBV9 and TRBJ1-6; 8 bases match TRBD1. The CDR3 is 14 amino acids. Germline CDR1 is SGDLS and CDR2 is YYNGEE. The junction had 5 bases not matched to a gene; V was cut back by 4 bases and J by 8 bases.

The rearrangement joins TRBV3-1 (or the pseudogene TRBV3-2) to TRBJ1-3; tentatively, D is TRBD1 (5 bases). CDR3 length: 15 residues. Trimming stripped 1 base from V and 1 base from J, with 8 bases between. From germline, CDR1 is LGHDT and CDR2 YNNKEL (reference sequence). CDR3 protein: CASSQGGGSGNTIYF. As DNA, the CDR3 is TGTGCCAGCAGCCAAGGGGGGGGATCTGGAAACACCATATATTTT.

There are a few counts of this clone. The chain carries TRBV5-8 and TRBJ2-3; 7 nucleotides agree with TRBD2. CDR3 size: 14 residues. V dropped 5 bases and J dropped 4; count of bases not matched to a gene: 7. CDR1 SGHTS and CDR2 YDEGEE come from the germline V gene. CDR3 region: CASSLLAFSDTQYF. Here the CDR3 DNA reads TGTGCCAGCAGTCTACTAGCGTTCTCAGATACGCAGTATTTT.

Only a few counts were recorded for this clone. The chain couples TRBV10-1 to TRBJ2-7; no definite D call. This CDR3 is built from 15 residues. Trimming stripped 3 bases from V and 3 bases from J, with 15 bases between. The V gene's germline CDR1 is WNHNN and CDR2 SYGVQD (reference sequence). The CDR3 sequence: CASSDPDSSGYEQYF. CDR3 coding DNA: TGCGCCAGCAGTGACCCTGACTCTTCGGGCTACGAGCAGTACTTC.